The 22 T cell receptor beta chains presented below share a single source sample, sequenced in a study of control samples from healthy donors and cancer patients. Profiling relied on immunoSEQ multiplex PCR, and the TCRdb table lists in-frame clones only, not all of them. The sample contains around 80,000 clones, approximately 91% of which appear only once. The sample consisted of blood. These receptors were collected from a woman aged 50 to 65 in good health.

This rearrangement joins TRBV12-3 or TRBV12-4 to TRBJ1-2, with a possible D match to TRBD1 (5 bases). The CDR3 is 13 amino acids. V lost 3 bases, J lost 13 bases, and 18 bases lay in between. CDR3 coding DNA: TGTGCCAGCAGTTTGGTCGAATCAAAAAGGGGCACCTTC. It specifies CASSLVESKRGTF.

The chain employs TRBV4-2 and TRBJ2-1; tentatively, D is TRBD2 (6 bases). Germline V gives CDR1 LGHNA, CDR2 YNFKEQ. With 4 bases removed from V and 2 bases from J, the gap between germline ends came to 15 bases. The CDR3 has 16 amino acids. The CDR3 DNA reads TGTGCCAGCAGCCTCCTGGGAGGACTTACCTACAATGAGCAGTTCTTC. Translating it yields CASSLLGGLTYNEQFF.

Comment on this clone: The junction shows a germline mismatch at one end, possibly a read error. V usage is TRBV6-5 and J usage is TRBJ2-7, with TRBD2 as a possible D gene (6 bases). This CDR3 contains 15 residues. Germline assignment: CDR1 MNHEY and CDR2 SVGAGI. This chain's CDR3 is CASSDSGTQAYEQYF. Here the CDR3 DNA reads TGTGCCAGCAGTGACTCCGGGACTCAAGCCTACGAGCAGTACTTC.

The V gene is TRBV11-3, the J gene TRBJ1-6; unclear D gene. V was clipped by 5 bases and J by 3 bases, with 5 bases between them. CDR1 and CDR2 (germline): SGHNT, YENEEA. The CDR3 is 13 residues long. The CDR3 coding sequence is TGTGCCAGCAGCCCCGACTATAATTCACCCCTCCACTTT. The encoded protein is CASSPDYNSPLHF.

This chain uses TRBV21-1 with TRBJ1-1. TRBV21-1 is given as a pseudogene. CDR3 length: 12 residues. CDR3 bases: TGTGCCAGCAGCAAATCTTCGGGAGAAGCTTTCTTT. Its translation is CASSKSSGEAFF.

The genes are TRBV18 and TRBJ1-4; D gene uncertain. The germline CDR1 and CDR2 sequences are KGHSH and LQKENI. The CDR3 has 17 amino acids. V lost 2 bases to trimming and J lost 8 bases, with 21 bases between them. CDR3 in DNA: TGTGCCAGCTCACCAATGATACGGGGAGCCGGTTTCGAAAAACTGTTTTTT. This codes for CASSPMIRGAGFEKLFF.

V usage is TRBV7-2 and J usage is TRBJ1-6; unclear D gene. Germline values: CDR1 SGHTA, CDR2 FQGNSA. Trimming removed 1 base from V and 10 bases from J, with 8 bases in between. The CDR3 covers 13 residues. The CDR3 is CASSLGPNSPLHF. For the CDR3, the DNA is TGTGCCAGCAGCTTAGGGCCCAACTCACCCCTCCACTTT.

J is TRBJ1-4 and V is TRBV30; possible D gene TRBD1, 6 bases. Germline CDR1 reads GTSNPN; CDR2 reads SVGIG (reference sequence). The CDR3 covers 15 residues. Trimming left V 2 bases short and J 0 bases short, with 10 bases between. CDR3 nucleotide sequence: TGTGCCTGGAGTACAGGGATTGCAACTAATGAAAAACTGTTTTTT. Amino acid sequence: CAWSTGIATNEKLFF.

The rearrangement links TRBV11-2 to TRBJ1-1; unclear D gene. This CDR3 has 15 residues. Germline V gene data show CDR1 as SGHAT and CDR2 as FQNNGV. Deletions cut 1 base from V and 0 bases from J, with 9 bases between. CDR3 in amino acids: CASSLARVMNTEAFF. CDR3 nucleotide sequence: TGTGCCAGCAGCTTAGCGAGGGTCATGAACACTGAAGCTTTCTTT.

The CDR3 DNA follows: TGTGCCAGCAGCTTGGCTGGGGGGATCCACGAGCAGTACTTC. Translated: CASSLAGGIHEQYF. This chain links TRBV5-4 with TRBJ2-7, with a tentative D call TRBD2 (6 bases). Trimming shortened V by 0 bases and J by 5 bases, and 12 bases separated the two germline ends. This CDR3 is built from 14 residues. Germline V gene sequence: CDR1 SGHNT, CDR2 YYREEE (reference sequence).

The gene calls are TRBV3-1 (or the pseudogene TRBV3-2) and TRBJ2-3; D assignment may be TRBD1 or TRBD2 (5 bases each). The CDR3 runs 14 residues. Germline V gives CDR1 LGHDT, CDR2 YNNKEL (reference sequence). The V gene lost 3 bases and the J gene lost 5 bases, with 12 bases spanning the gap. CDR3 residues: CASSQVVGGDTQYF. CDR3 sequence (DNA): TGTGCCAGCAGCCAGGTCGTTGGGGGAGATACGCAGTATTTT.

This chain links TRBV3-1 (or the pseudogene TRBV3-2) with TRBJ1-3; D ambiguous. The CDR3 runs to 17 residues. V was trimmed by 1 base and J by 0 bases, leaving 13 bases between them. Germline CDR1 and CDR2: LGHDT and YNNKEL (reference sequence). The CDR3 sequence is CASSQGQAIHSGNTIYF. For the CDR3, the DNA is TGTGCCAGCAGCCAAGGGCAGGCCATACACTCTGGAAACACCATATATTTT.

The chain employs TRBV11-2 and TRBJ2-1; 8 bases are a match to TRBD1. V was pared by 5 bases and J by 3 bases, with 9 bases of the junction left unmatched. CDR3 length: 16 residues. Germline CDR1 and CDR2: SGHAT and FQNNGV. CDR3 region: CASSPVTGDDYNEQFF. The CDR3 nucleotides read TGTGCCAGCAGCCCAGTGACAGGGGACGACTACAATGAGCAGTTCTTC.

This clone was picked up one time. CDR3 loop: CASSIGQYNEQFF. CDR3 nucleotides: TGTGCCAGTAGTATTGGACAGTACAATGAGCAGTTCTTC. The chain is built from TRBV19 and TRBJ2-1; D might be TRBD1 (6 bases). V lost 3 bases and J 4 bases, leaving 7 bases between the germline ends. From germline, CDR1 is LNHDA and CDR2 SQIVND (reference sequence). This CDR3 comprises 13 residues.

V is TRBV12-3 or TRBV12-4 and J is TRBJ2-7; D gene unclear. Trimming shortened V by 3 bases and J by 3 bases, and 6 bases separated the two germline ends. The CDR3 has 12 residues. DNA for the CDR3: TGTGCCAGCAGTTTCGCCGGCTACGAGCAGTACTTC. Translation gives CASSFAGYEQYF.

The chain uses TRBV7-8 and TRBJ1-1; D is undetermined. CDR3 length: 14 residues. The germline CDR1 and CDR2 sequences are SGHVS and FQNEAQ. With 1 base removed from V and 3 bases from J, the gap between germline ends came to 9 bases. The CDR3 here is CASSLVFQDTEAFF. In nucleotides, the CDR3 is TGTGCCAGCAGCTTAGTTTTCCAGGACACTGAAGCTTTCTTT. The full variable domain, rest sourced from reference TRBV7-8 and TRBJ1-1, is GAGVSQSPRYKVAKRGQDVALRCDPISGHVSLFWYQQALGQGPEFLTYFQNEAQLDKSGLPSDRFFAERPEGSVSTLKIQRTQQEDSAVYLCASSLVFQDTEAFFGQGTRLTVV.

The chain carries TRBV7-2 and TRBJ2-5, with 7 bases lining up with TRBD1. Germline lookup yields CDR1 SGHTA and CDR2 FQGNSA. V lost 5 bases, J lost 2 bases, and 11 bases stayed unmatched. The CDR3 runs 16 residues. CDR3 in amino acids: CASSPSIQGLQETQYF. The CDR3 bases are TGTGCCAGCAGCCCCTCTATACAGGGGCTTCAAGAGACCCAGTACTTC.

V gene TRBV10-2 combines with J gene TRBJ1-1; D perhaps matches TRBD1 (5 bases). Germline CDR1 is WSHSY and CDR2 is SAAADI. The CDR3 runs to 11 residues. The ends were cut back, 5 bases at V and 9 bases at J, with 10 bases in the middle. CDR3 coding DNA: TGCGCCAGCAGTCCGGGACTTCAAGCTTTCTTT. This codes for CASSPGLQAFF.

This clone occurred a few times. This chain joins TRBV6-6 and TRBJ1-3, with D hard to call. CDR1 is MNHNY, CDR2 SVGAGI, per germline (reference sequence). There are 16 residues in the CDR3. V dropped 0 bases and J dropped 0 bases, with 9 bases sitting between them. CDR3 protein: CASSYSAPTSGNTIYF. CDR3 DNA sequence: TGTGCCAGCAGTTACTCGGCTCCGACCTCTGGAAACACCATATATTTT.

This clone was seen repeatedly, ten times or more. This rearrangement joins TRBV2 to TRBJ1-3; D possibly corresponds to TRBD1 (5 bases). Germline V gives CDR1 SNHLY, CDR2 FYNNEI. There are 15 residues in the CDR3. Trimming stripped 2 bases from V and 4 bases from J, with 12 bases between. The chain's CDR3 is CASSENRIPGNTIYF. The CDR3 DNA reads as TGTGCCAGCAGTGAAAACAGGATCCCCGGAAACACCATATATTTT.

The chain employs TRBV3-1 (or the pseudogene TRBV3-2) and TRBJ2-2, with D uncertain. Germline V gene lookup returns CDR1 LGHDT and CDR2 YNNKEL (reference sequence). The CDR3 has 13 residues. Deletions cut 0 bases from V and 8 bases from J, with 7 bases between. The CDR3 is CASSQEIAGELFF. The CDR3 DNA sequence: TGTGCCAGCAGCCAAGAGATTGCTGGGGAGCTGTTTTTT.

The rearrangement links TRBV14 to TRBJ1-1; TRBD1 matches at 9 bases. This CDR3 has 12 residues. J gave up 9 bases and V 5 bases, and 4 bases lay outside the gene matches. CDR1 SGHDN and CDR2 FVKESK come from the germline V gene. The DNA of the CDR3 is TGTGCCAGCAGCTTAGGACAGGGGAAAGCTTTCTTT. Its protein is CASSLGQGKAFF. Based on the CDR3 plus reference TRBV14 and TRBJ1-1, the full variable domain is EAGVTQFPSHSVIEKGQTVTLRCDPISGHDNLYWYRRVMGKEIKFLLHFVKESKQDESGMPNNRFLAERTGGTYSTLKVQPAELEDSGVYFCASSLGQGKAFFGQGTRLTVV.